This is a list of T cell receptor beta chains from one sample in a study of human T cells and chemical hapten exposure. One entry per CDR3 protein results from TCRdb running MiXCR on the RACE reads. The sample shows 370,000 or so distinct CDR3 sequences, around 5% of them seen only once. The sequences come from whole blood, collected in connection with sensitization to the hapten diphenylcyclopropenone (DPC). These receptors came from a woman aged 50 to 60 with alopecia areata. Some clones in this sample may be carry-over from other donors' samples. Each CDR3 is given with its conserved first and last residue. D genes are given only for firm matches. Clone size is given for some rows only: seen once, a few or many times, or a class if the clone is expanded.

v_call	clone_size	j_call	d_call	cdr3_aa	cdr3_nt
TRBV12-3/TRBV12-4	many	TRBJ1-1	TRBD1	CASSVRGRGTEAFF	TGTGCCAGCAGTGTCAGGGGGCGAGGCACTGAAGCTTTCTTT
TRBV11-1	many	TRBJ1-2	.	CASSLNPAEKSYGYTF	TGTGCCAGCAGCTTAAACCCCGCAGAGAAGAGCTATGGCTACACCTTC
TRBV15	.	TRBJ1-1	.	CATSRDVQAEAFF	TGTGCCACCAGCAGGGATGTACAGGCTGAAGCTTTCTTT
TRBV7-2	few	TRBJ2-7	.	CASSSDHPEQYF	TGTGCCAGCAGCTCGGATCACCCCGAGCAGTACTTC
TRBV5-4	few	TRBJ2-5	.	CASSSAPSETQYF	TGTGCCAGCAGCTCGGCCCCGTCGGAGACCCAGTACTTC
TRBV6-1	few	TRBJ2-2	.	CASTEQPRDSTGELFF	TGTGCCAGCACGGAACAACCCAGGGATAGCACCGGGGAGCTGTTTTTT
TRBV7-9	.	TRBJ1-3	.	CASRRTVKIDRGNTIYF	TGTGCCAGCAGGCGGACCGTCAAGATCGATAGGGGAAACACCATATATTTT
TRBV5-1	.	TRBJ2-7	.	CASSLSDYSYEQYF	TGCGCCAGCAGCTTGTCGGACTACTCCTACGAGCAGTACTTC
TRBV4-1	.	TRBJ1-2	.	CASSQGQTVNYGYTF	TGCGCCAGCAGCCAAGGGCAGACCGTGAACTATGGCTACACCTTC
TRBV20-1	few	TRBJ2-3	TRBD2	CSALAGKADTQYF	TGCAGTGCTCTAGCGGGAAAGGCAGATACGCAGTATTTT
TRBV2	many	TRBJ1-4	TRBD1	CASRPRTGEGATNEKLFF	TGTGCCAGCAGGCCTAGGACAGGGGAAGGAGCAACTAATGAAAAACTGTTTTTT
TRBV9	.	TRBJ2-5	TRBD1	CASSPRDRGGETQYF	TGTGCCAGCAGCCCCCGGGACAGGGGGGGTGAGACCCAGTACTTC
TRBV5-1	many	TRBJ2-7	.	CASSLSPPDEQYF	TGCGCCAGCAGCTTAAGCCCCCCCGACGAGCAGTACTTC
TRBV6-2/TRBV6-3	many	TRBJ2-7	.	CASSFPGEQYF	TGTGCCAGCAGTTTCCCGGGAGAGCAGTACTTC
TRBV3-1	many	TRBJ2-3	.	CASSPRTGYPTDTQYF	TGTGCCAGCAGCCCCCGCACGGGCTACCCCACAGATACGCAGTATTTT
TRBV5-1	.	TRBJ2-1	TRBD2	CASSWTSGEYNEQFF	TGCGCCAGCAGCTGGACTAGCGGGGAGTACAATGAGCAGTTCTTC
TRBV6-1	many	TRBJ2-7	TRBD1	CASSEALDRIRYEQYF	TGTGCCAGCAGTGAAGCCCTGGACAGGATCCGTTACGAGCAGTACTTC
TRBV4-1	.	TRBJ1-6	.	CASSSTREERSPLHF	TGCGCCAGCAGCTCTACCAGGGAAGAGAGATCACCCCTCCACTTT
TRBV20-1	.	TRBJ1-5	TRBD1	CSAIDRGVNQPQHF	TGCAGTGCCATTGACAGGGGAGTCAATCAGCCCCAGCATTTT
TRBV9	many	TRBJ2-3	.	CASSVKEQGRTDTQYF	TGTGCCAGCAGCGTAAAGGAGCAGGGGAGGACAGATACGCAGTATTTT
TRBV5-1	many	TRBJ2-6	.	CASSLGFLASGANVLTF	TGCGCCAGCAGCTTGGGTTTCCTGGCCTCTGGGGCCAACGTCCTGACTTTC
TRBV7-8	.	TRBJ1-2	TRBD1	CASSLPWDRGREGYTF	TGTGCCAGCAGCTTACCGTGGGACAGGGGCCGAGAGGGCTACACCTTC
TRBV7-2	few	TRBJ2-7	.	CASSFLPGTPPKNEQYF	TGTGCCAGCAGCTTCCTCCCCGGGACTCCCCCTAAGAACGAGCAGTACTTC
TRBV6-5	many	TRBJ2-7	TRBD1	CASSYDRGPYEQYF	TGTGCCAGCAGTTACGACAGGGGGCCCTACGAGCAGTACTTC
TRBV10-3	many	TRBJ2-3	.	CAISETVTDTQYF	TGTGCCATCAGTGAGACAGTCACAGATACGCAGTATTTT
TRBV30	many	TRBJ2-7	.	CAWSMAPTSYEQYF	TGTGCCTGGAGTATGGCTCCGACCTCCTACGAGCAGTACTTC
TRBV19	.	TRBJ2-7	TRBD2	CASSMTGRGNEQYF	TGTGCCAGTAGTATGACCGGGCGGGGGAACGAGCAGTACTTC